The entry below describes one T cell receptor (beta chain). Sequencing used immunoSEQ multiplex PCR; TCRdb keeps in-frame clones, though not all of them. The sample yields around 60,000 clones, nearly 85% seen once. People who had autoimmune disease history or systemic immunosuppression were excluded. The data are from a study of OX40 agonist ivuxolimab in advanced cancers. Study summary: Ivuxolimab, an antibody that agonizes OX40 (CD134), was administered to the patients. At 65% to 85% male, the cohort had a mean age of around 56 years, ranging from roughly 20 to 90.

Sequenced material: CD4+ or CD8+ T cells sorted from blood, taken in a trial of the OX40 agonist ivuxolimab. The receptor's source is an adult with an advanced solid tumor such as melanoma, head and neck, liver or kidney cancer.

This chain's CDR3 is CASSRETGWEQFF. The CDR3 coding sequence is TGTGCCAGCTCACGGGAGACAGGGTGGGAGCAGTTCTTC. V is TRBV18 and J is TRBJ2-1; 7 nucleotides line up with TRBD1. Looked up from germline, CDR1 is KGHSH and CDR2 is LQKENI. V shed 4 bases and J 10 bases; nucleotides not matched to a gene: 7. The CDR3 length is 13 residues.